The entry that follows covers one T cell receptor beta chain sequence. The antigen is unknown. Profiled with immunoSEQ multiplex PCR; TCRdb holds only in-frame clones, not every one. The sample shows about 120,000 clones, approximately 96% of them seen only once. J lost 6 bases, V lost 6 bases, and 10 bases had no gene match. The CDR3 totals 15 residues. Germline assignment: CDR1 MNHEY and CDR2 SMNVEV (reference sequence). The data were taken from a study of graft-versus-host responses after intestinal transplantation. In the study overall: Anti-thymocyte globulin was used for induction in all recipients, who then took tacrolimus and steroids for about 3 years. Notes on the study in general: Recipient marrow showed GvH clones, some seen first in ileum or blood.

V gene TRBV27 combines with J gene TRBJ2-1; the match to TRBD2 covers 8 bases. The origin of this receptor is a human donor who received an intestinal transplant. The material sequenced was unstimulated CD8+ T cells sorted from spleen or lymph node cells, taken before intestinal transplant. In DNA form, the CDR3 reads TGTGCCAGCAGCACCGGGACTAGAGGATCCAATGAGCAGTTCTTC. It codes for CASSTGTRGSNEQFF.